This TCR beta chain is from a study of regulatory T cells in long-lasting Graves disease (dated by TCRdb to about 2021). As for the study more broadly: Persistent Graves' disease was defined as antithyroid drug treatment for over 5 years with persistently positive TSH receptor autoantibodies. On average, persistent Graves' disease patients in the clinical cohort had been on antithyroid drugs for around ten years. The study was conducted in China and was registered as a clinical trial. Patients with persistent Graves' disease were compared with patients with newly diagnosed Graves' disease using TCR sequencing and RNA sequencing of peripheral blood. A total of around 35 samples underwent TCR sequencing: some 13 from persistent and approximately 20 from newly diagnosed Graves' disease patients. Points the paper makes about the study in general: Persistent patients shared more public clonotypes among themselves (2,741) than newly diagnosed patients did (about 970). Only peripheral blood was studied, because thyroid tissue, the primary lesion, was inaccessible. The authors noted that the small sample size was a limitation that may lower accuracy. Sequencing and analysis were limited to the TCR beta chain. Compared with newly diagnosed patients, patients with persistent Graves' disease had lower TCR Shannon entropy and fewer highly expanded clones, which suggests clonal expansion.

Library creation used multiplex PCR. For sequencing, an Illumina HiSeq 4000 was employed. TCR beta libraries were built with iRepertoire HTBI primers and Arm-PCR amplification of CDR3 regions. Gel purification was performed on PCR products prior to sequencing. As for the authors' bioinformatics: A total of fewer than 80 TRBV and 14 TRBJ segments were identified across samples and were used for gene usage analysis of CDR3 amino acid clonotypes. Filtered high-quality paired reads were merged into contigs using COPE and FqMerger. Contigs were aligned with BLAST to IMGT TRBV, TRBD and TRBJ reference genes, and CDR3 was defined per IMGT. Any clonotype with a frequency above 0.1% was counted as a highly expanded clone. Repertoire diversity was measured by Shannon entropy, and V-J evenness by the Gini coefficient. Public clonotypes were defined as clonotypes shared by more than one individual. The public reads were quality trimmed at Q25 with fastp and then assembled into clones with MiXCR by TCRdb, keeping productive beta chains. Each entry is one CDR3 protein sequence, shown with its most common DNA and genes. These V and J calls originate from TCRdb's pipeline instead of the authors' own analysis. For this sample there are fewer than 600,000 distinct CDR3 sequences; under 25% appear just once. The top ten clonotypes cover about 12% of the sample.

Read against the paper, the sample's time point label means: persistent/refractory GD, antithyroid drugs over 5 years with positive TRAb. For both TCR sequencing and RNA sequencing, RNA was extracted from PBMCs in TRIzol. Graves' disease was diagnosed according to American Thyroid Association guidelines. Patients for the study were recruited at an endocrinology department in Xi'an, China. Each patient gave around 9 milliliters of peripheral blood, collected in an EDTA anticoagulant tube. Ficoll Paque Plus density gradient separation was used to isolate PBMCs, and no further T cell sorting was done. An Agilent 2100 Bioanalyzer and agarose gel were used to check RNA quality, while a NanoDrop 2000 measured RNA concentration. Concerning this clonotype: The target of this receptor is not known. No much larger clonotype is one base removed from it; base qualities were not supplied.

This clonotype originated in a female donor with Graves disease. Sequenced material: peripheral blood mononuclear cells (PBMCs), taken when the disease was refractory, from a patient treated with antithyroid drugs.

The nucleotide sequence reads as follows: TGTGCCAGCAGCCCCCCCGACAGGGATACTGGCTACACCTTC. Translation gives CASSPPDRDTGYTF. The V gene is TRBV13 and the J gene is TRBJ1-2, with 7 bases aligning to TRBD1. Via the germline V gene (reference sequence), CDR1 is PRHDT and CDR2 FYEKMQ. The CDR3 contains 14 residues, cysteine and phenylalanine counted. The read is trimmed to its CDR3 DNA, 42 bases read in frame from base 1. V trim: 5 bases; J trim: 7 bases; unmatched bases: 10.